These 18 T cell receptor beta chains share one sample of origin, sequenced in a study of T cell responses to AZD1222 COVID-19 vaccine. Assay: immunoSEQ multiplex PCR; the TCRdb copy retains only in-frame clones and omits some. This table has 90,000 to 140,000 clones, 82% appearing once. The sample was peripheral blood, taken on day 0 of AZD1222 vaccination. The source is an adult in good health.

Here the CDR3 DNA reads TGTGCCATCAGACACGGGACCGGCTACGAGCAGTACTTC. Translation gives CAIRHGTGYEQYF. The chain uses TRBV10-3 and TRBJ2-7; D tentatively reads TRBD1 or TRBD2 (5 bases each). Looked up from germline, CDR1 is ENHRY and CDR2 is SYGVKD. The CDR3 has 13 residues. V was cut by 6 bases and J by 3 bases, with 12 bases left in between.

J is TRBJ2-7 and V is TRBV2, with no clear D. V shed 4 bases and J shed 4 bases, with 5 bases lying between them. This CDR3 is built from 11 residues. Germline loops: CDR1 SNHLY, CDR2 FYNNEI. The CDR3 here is CASSVVYEQYF. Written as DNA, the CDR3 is TGTGCCAGCAGTGTCGTTTACGAGCAGTACTTC.

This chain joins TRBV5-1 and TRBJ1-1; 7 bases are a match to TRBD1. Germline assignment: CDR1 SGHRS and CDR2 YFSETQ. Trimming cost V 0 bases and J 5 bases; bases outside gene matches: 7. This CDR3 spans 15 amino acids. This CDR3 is CASSLAPGGETEAFF. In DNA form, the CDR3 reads TGCGCCAGCAGCTTGGCCCCAGGGGGGGAAACTGAAGCTTTCTTT. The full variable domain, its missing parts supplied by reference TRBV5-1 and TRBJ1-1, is KAGVTQTPRYLIKTRGQQVTLSCSPISGHRSVSWYQQTPGQGLQFLFEYFSETQRNKGNFPGRFSGRQFSNSRSEMNVSTLELGDSALYLCASSLAPGGETEAFFGQGTRLTVV.

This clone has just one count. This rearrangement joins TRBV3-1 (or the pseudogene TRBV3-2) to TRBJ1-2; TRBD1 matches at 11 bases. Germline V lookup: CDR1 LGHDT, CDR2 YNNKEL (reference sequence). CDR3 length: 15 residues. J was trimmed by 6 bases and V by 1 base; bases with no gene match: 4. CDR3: CASSQVWTGGDGYTF. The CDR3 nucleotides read TGTGCCAGCAGCCAAGTATGGACAGGGGGCGATGGCTACACCTTC.

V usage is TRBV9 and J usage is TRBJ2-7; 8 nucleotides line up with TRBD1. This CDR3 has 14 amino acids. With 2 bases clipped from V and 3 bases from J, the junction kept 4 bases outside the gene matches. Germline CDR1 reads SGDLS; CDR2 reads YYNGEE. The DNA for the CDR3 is TGTGCCAGCAGCGTCGGGGACAGGTTCTACGAGCAGTACTTC. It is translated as CASSVGDRFYEQYF.

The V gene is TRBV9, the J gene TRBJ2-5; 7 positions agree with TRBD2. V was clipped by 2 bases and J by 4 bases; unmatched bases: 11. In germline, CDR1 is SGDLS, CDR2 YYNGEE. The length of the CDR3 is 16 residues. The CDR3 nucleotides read TGTGCCAGCAGCGTTTCCGGGACTGGGGGGGTAGAGACCCAGTACTTC. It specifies CASSVSGTGGVETQYF.

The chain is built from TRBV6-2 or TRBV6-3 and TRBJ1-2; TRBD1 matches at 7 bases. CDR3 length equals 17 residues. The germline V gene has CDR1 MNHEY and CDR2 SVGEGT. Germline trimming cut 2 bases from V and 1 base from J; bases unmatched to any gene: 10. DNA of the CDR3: TGTGCCAGCAGTTACGCAAGCCTGGACAGGCATAACTATGGCTACACCTTC. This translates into CASSYASLDRHNYGYTF.

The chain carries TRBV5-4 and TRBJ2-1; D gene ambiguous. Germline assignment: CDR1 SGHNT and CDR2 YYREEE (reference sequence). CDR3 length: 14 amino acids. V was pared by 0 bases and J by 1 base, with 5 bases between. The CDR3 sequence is CASSLEISYNEQFF. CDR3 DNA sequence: TGTGCCAGCAGCTTGGAAATTTCCTACAATGAGCAGTTCTTC.

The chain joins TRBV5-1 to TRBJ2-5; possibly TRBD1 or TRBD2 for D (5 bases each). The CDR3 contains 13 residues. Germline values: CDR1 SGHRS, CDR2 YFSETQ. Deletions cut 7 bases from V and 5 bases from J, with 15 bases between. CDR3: CASQRWGTETQYF. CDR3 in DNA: TGCGCCAGCCAACGTTGGGGGACGGAGACCCAGTACTTC.

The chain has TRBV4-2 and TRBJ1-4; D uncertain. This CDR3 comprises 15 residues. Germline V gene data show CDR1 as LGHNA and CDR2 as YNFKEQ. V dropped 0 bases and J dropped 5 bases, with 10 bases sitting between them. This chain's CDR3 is CASSQDGTINEKLFF. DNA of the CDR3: TGTGCCAGCAGCCAAGACGGAACCATCAATGAAAAACTGTTTTTT.

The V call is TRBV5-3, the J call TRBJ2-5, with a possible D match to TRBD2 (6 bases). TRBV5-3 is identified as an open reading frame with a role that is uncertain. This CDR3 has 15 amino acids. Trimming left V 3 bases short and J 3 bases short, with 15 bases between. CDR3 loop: CARSSARDLEETQYF. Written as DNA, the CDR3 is TGTGCCAGAAGCTCTGCCCGGGACTTAGAAGAGACCCAGTACTTC.

The CDR3 DNA sequence: TGTGCCAGCCTCCAAAGTTTGGGCACCGGGGAGCTGTTTTTT. Amino acids: CASLQSLGTGELFF. The chain combines TRBV6-5 with TRBJ2-2; D not resolved. Trimming took 8 bases from V and 4 from J, leaving 14 bases between them. The CDR3 sequence is 14 residues long. CDR1 MNHEY and CDR2 SVGAGI come from the germline V gene.

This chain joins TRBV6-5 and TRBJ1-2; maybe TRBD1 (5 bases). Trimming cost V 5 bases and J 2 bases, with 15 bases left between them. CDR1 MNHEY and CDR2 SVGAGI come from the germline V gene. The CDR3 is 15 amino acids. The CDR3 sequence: CASSINPRGNYGYTF. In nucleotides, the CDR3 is TGTGCCAGCAGTATAAATCCTCGGGGGAACTATGGCTACACCTTC.

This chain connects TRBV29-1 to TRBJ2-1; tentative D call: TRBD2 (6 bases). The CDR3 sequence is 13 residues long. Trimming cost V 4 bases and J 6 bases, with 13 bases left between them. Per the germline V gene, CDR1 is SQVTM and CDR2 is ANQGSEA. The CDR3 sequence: CSVGGEPGNEQFF. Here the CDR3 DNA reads TGCAGCGTTGGGGGGGAGCCGGGCAATGAGCAGTTCTTC.

CDR3 nucleotide sequence: TGTGCCAGCAGCTTGGGGCCGGGTGCGAGCAATGAGCAGTTCTTC. Encoded protein: CASSLGPGASNEQFF. V usage is TRBV7-9 and J usage is TRBJ2-1; D might be TRBD1 (5 bases). This CDR3 has 15 amino acids. Trimming took off 3 bases at V and 6 bases at J, with 15 bases between the two ends. Germline V gene data show CDR1 as SEHNR and CDR2 as FQNEAQ (reference sequence).

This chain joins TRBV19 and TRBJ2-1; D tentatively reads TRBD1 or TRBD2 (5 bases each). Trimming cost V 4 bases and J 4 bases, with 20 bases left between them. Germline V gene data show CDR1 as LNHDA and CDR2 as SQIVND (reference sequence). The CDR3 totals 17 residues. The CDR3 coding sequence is TGTGCCAGTAGTAGCAGTGACGGGGCGAGCGTGTACAATGAGCAGTTCTTC. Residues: CASSSSDGASVYNEQFF.

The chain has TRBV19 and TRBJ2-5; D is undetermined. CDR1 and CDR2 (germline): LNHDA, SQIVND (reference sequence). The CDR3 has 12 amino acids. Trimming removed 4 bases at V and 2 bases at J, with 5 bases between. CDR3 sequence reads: CASSSSQETQYF. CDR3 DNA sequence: TGTGCCAGTAGTAGCAGTCAAGAGACCCAGTACTTC. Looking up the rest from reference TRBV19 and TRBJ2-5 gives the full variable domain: DGGITQSPKYLFRKEGQNVTLSCEQNLNHDAMYWYRQDPGQGLRLIYYSQIVNDFQKGDIAEGYSVSREKKESFPLTVTSAQKNPTAFYLCASSSSQETQYFGPGTRLLVL.

In nucleotides, the CDR3 is TGTGCCAGTAGCAAAGGGACAGGGGGTACGTCCGGGACCCAGTACTTC. Translated, it gives CASSKGTGGTSGTQYF. The rearrangement uses TRBV19 and TRBJ2-5, with 11 bases matching TRBD1. V was clipped by 6 bases and J by 7 bases; unmatched bases: 13. This CDR3 region has 16 residues. Germline lookup yields CDR1 LNHDA and CDR2 SQIVND (reference sequence).